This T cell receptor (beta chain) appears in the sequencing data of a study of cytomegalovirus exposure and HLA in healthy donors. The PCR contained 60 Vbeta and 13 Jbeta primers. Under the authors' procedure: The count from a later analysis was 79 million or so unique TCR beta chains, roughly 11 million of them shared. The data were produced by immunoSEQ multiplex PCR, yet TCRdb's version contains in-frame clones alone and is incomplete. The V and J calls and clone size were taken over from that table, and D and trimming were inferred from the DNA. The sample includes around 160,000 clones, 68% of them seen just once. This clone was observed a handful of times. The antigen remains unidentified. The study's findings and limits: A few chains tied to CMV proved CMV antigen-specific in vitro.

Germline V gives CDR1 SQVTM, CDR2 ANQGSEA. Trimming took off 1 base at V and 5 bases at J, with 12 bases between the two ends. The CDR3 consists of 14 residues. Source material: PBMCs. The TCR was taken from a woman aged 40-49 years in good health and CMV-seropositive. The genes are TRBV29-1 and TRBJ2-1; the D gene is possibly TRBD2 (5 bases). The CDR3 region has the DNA TGCAGCGTTGAAGTAGGACTTATTAACAATGAGCAGTTCTTC. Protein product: CSVEVGLINNEQFF.